One sample yielded the 10 T cell receptor beta chains listed below, sequenced in a study of Graves' ophthalmopathy and Graves' hyperthyroidism. As the template, RNA transcripts were used to amplify TCR beta CDR3 regions. RT-PCR in the first round used HTBI primers; a second-round multiplex PCR followed. Via MiXCR, TCRdb re-called the multiplex PCR reads, giving one row per CDR3 protein. This sample has about 210,000 distinct CDR3 sequences; roughly 29% occur once, and the top ten carry 9.1%. The specimen sequenced was peripheral blood. Receptors were obtained from a man aged 50 to 59 with Graves' ophthalmopathy.

This clonotype was seen many times. In DNA form, the CDR3 reads TGTGCCAGCAGGCCGGGACAGGGTTACGGGGAGCTGTTTTTT. As protein: CASRPGQGYGELFF. V gene TRBV6-1 combines with J gene TRBJ2-2, with 9 nucleotides matching TRBD1. Germline V gene data show CDR1 as MNHNS and CDR2 as SASEGT. The length of the CDR3 is 14 residues. V dropped 6 bases and J dropped 7; count of bases not matched to a gene: 6.

This clonotype has at least ten counts. The gene calls are TRBV29-1 and TRBJ2-7; perhaps TRBD1 as D (6 bases). The CDR3 consists of 12 residues. CDR1 and CDR2 from the germline V gene are SQVTM and ANQGSEA. V dropped 5 bases and J dropped 3 bases, with 11 bases sitting between them. The CDR3 is CSVSQGYYEQYF. CDR3 coding DNA: TGCAGCGTTTCACAGGGTTACTACGAGCAGTACTTC.

V is TRBV20-1 and J is TRBJ1-2, with no clear D. This CDR3 region has 12 residues. V lost 2 bases and J 2 bases, leaving 6 bases between the germline ends. Germline CDR1 DFQATT, CDR2 SNEGSKA (reference sequence). The CDR3 sequence: CSARTFNYGYTF. The CDR3 DNA sequence: TGCAGTGCTAGAACTTTCAACTATGGCTACACCTTC.

This clonotype was recorded at least ten times. This rearrangement joins TRBV2 to TRBJ1-1; TRBD1 might be the D (5 bases). The CDR3 runs 12 residues. CDR1 and CDR2 from the germline V gene are SNHLY and FYNNEI. The germline V and J ends were trimmed by 6 bases and 4 bases, with 9 bases remaining between them. CDR3 region: CASRWTSTEAFF. The DNA for the CDR3 is TGTGCCAGCAGATGGACAAGCACTGAAGCTTTCTTT.

This clonotype was picked up many times. This sequence joins TRBV24-1 and TRBJ2-2; D is unclear. Trimming left V 8 bases short and J 4 bases short, with 10 bases between. This CDR3 has 13 residues. Germline loops: CDR1 KGHDR, CDR2 SFDVKD. The CDR3 DNA reads TGTGCCACCAACGCGAGGAGCACCGGGGAGCTGTTTTTT. It specifies CATNARSTGELFF.

This chain uses TRBV6-1 with TRBJ1-2; 8 positions agree with TRBD1. The CDR3 totals 11 residues. V was clipped by 6 bases and J by 11 bases; unmatched bases: 5. The germline gives CDR1 MNHNS, CDR2 SASEGT. The CDR3 protein is CASRQGEGYTF. CDR3 coding DNA: TGTGCCAGCAGACAGGGGGAGGGGTACACCTTC.

This clonotype was recorded at least ten times. The gene calls are TRBV29-1 and TRBJ2-7; D uncertain. The CDR3 consists of 16 residues. The V end lost 6 bases, the J end lost 4 bases, and 25 bases lay between the germline ends. Germline V gene lookup returns CDR1 SQVTM and CDR2 ANQGSEA. The CDR3 DNA is TGCAGCGTCGCTGGGCTGGGCAGACTGATTTCTTACGAGCAGTACTTC. Translated, it gives CSVAGLGRLISYEQYF.

This clonotype was seen repeatedly, ten times or more. A junction boundary mismatches the germline segment, possibly from a read error. The chain is built from TRBV12-3 or TRBV12-4 and TRBJ1-3; the D is unclear. The CDR3 has 13 residues. CDR3 in amino acids: CASSVAGGNTIYF. As DNA, the CDR3 is TGTGCCAGCAGTGTAGCTGGCGGAAACACCATATATTTT.

V usage is TRBV11-2 and J usage is TRBJ1-2; D gene ambiguous. The V end lost 4 bases, the J end lost 6 bases, and 9 bases lay between the germline ends. The CDR3 extends over 12 amino acids. Germline assignment: CDR1 SGHAT and CDR2 FQNNGV. The CDR3 protein is CASSSNMDGYTF. The CDR3 bases are TGTGCCAGCAGCTCAAACATGGATGGCTACACCTTC.

The V and J genes are TRBV7-8 and TRBJ1-5; D call uncertain. Looked up from germline, CDR1 is SGHVS and CDR2 is FQNEAQ. Trimming took off 4 bases at V and 5 bases at J, with 15 bases between the two ends. The CDR3 loop spans 15 amino acids. The CDR3 nucleotides are TGTGCCAGCAGCTGTAGCCAATACCCCGATCAGCCCCAGCATTTT. It yields the protein CASSCSQYPDQPQHF.